This entry is about one TCR beta chain. What it binds is not known. TCRdb re-called the 5' RACE reads through MiXCR, storing one row per CDR3 protein. The sample shows roughly 600,000 distinct CDR3 sequences, around 17% of them seen only once. The data were taken from a study of T-cell memory formation after mild COVID-19. Whole-study results and caveats: Largely, contracting CD4+ clones fell within CM and EM, and contracting CD8+ clones within EMRA.

The germline CDR1 and CDR2 sequences are SEHNR and FQNEAQ (reference sequence). Trimming stripped 11 bases from V and 7 bases from J, with 22 bases between. This CDR3 comprises 14 residues. The V and J genes are TRBV7-9 and TRBJ2-3, with D maybe TRBD2 (7 bases). This sequence was found in an adult woman who had mild COVID-19 (a few samples of this study predate the infection). Cell type and time point are not known. Sequences were obtained from PBMCs or a T cell subset sorted from them (not recorded which). This chain's CDR3 is CAGGETGWGNTQYF. CDR3 nucleotide sequence: TGTGCCGGGGGGGAGACAGGCTGGGGGAATACGCAGTATTTT.